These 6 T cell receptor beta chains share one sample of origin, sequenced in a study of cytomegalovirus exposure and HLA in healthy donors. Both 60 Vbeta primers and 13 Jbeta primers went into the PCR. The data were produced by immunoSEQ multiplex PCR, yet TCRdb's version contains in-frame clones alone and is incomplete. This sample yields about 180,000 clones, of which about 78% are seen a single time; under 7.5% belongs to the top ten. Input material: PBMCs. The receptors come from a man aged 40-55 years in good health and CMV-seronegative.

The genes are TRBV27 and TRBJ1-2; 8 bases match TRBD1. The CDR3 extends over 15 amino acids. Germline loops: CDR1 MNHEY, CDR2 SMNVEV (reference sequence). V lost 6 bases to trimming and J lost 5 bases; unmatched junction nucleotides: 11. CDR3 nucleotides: TGTGCCAGCAGCCCCAATCTGGACAGGGTTTATGGCTACACCTTC. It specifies CASSPNLDRVYGYTF.

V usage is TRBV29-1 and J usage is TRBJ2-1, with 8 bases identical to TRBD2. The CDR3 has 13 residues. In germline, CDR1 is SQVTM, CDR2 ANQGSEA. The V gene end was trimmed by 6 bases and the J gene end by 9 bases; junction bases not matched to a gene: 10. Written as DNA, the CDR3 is TGCAGCGTCAGCGGGGGAAGGGGTACTGAGCAGTTCTTC. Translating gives CSVSGGRGTEQFF.

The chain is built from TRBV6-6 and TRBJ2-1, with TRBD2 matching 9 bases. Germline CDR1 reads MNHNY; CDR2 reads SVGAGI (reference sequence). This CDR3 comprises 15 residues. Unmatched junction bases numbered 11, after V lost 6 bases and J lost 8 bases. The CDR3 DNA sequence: TGTGCCAGCAGGGGGGGACTAGCAGGATGGGATGAGCAGTTCTTC. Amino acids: CASRGGLAGWDEQFF.

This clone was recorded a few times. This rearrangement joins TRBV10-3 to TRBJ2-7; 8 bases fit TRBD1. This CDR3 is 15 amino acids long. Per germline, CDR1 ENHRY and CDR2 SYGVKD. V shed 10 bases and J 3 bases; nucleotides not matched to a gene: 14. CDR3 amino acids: CATRQFGTGIYEQYF. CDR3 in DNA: TGTGCCACCCGACAATTCGGGACAGGAATCTACGAGCAGTACTTC.

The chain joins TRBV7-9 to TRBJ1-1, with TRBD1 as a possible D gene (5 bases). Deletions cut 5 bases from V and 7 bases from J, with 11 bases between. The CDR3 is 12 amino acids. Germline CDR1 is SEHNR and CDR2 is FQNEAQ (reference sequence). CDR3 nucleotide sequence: TGTGCCAGCAGCCAAGTCAGGGTTGAAGCTTTCTTT. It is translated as CASSQVRVEAFF.

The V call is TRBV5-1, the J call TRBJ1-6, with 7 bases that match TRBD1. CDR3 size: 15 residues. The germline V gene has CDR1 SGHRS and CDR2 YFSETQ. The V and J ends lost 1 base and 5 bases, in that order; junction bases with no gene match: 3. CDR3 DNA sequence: TGCGCCAGCAGCTTGACTACAGGGGATAATTCACCCCTCCACTTT. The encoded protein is CASSLTTGDNSPLHF.